The next 22 T cell receptor beta chains were all read from a single sample in a study of cytomegalovirus exposure and HLA in healthy donors. The PCR had 60 Vbeta and 13 Jbeta primers. Produced via immunoSEQ multiplex PCR; TCRdb's table is partial and in-frame only. The table has more than 150,000 clones, 75% to 85% seen once. The sample comprised PBMCs. These TCRs come from a girl aged 2-10 years in good health and CMV-seropositive.

This rearrangement joins TRBV2 to TRBJ2-3, with D possibly being TRBD2 (6 bases). This CDR3 region has 16 residues. V was trimmed by 6 bases and J by 3 bases, leaving 19 bases between them. Germline CDR1 reads SNHLY; CDR2 reads FYNNEI. The CDR3 DNA sequence: TGTGCCAGCAGCCCAGGTCCGGGGGTAAAAACAGATACGCAGTATTTT. This sequence encodes CASSPGPGVKTDTQYF.

The chain has TRBV29-1 and TRBJ1-1; 8 bases match TRBD1. Trimming cost V 5 bases and J 5 bases; bases outside gene matches: 19. The CDR3 runs to 17 residues. Germline CDR1 is SQVTM and CDR2 is ANQGSEA. CDR3: CSVRLREYGQGKTEAFF. CDR3 DNA: TGCAGCGTTCGCCTCAGGGAGTACGGACAGGGAAAAACTGAAGCTTTCTTT. The variable domain in full, completed from reference TRBV29-1 and TRBJ1-1, reads SAVISQKPSRDICQRGTSLTIQCQVDSQVTMMFWYRQQPGQSLTLIATANQGSEATYESGFVIDKFPISRPNLTFSTLTVSNMSPEDSSIYLCSVRLREYGQGKTEAFFGQGTRLTVV.

V is TRBV30 and J is TRBJ1-1; 8 positions agree with TRBD1. The CDR3 is 14 amino acids. Germline V gene data show CDR1 as GTSNPN and CDR2 as SVGIG (reference sequence). After removal of 3 bases from V and 1 base from J, the junction contained 4 bases not matched to a gene. The CDR3 nucleotides are TGTGCCTGGAGCGCGGGGACAGGGAACACTGAAGCTTTCTTT. Translated, it gives CAWSAGTGNTEAFF.

This chain connects TRBV4-1 to TRBJ1-1; TRBD1 agrees at 7 bases. From germline, CDR1 is MGHRA and CDR2 YSYEKL. CDR3 length: 13 amino acids. V lost 4 bases to trimming and J lost 8 bases; unmatched junction nucleotides: 7. This CDR3 reads CASSLQGRSEAFF. CDR3 nucleotides: TGCGCCAGCAGCCTACAGGGGCGATCGGAAGCTTTCTTT.

This chain links TRBV5-1 with TRBJ1-1, with 10 bases identical to TRBD1. V shed 4 bases, J shed 6 bases, and the junction held 9 bases outside the gene matches. Germline V gene data show CDR1 as SGHRS and CDR2 as YFSETQ. The CDR3 loop spans 15 amino acids. The CDR3 protein is CASSRRTGGGSEAFF. DNA for the CDR3: TGCGCCAGCAGCCGGCGGACAGGGGGTGGATCTGAAGCTTTCTTT. The full variable domain, in which reference TRBV5-1 and TRBJ1-1 provide the parts outside the CDR3, is KAGVTQTPRYLIKTRGQQVTLSCSPISGHRSVSWYQQTPGQGLQFLFEYFSETQRNKGNFPGRFSGRQFSNSRSEMNVSTLELGDSALYLCASSRRTGGGSEAFFGQGTRLTVV.

This clone appeared once. The V call is TRBV7-3, the J call TRBJ2-3; possible D gene TRBD2, 7 bases. Trimming shortened V by 3 bases and J by 3 bases, and 13 bases separated the two germline ends. The CDR3 spans 15 residues. CDR1 and CDR2 from the germline V gene are SGHTA and FQGTGA. The chain's CDR3 is CASSLMGGPTDTQYF. The DNA for the CDR3 is TGTGCCAGCAGCTTGATGGGGGGGCCTACAGATACGCAGTATTTT.

This clone appeared a single time. The V call is TRBV4-1, the J call TRBJ2-1; no reliable D call. Between the trimmed V and J ends, which lost 0 bases and 11 bases, there was a span of 11 bases. Germline assignment: CDR1 MGHRA and CDR2 YSYEKL. CDR3 size: 13 residues. CDR3 residues: CASSQDGLSQQFF. In DNA, the CDR3 is TGCGCCAGCAGCCAAGATGGGCTATCACAGCAGTTCTTC.

V is TRBV4-1 and J is TRBJ2-7; 8 bases are a match to TRBD1. CDR1 MGHRA and CDR2 YSYEKL come from the germline V gene. This CDR3 spans 16 amino acids. Trimming cost V 4 bases and J 2 bases; bases outside gene matches: 10. This chain's CDR3 is CASSPGNRGYAYEQYF. Written as DNA, the CDR3 is TGCGCCAGCAGCCCCGGTAACAGGGGGTATGCCTACGAGCAGTACTTC.

The gene calls are TRBV2 and TRBJ1-1; D perhaps matches TRBD1 (5 bases). The V gene lost 11 bases and the J gene lost 3 bases, with 19 bases spanning the gap. The CDR3 sequence is 14 residues long. Germline V gene sequence: CDR1 SNHLY, CDR2 FYNNEI. The CDR3 DNA reads as TGTGCCGACACATCCCAGGGTTCATACACTGAAGCTTTCTTT. It translates to CADTSQGSYTEAFF. The complete variable domain, with remaining parts taken from reference TRBV2 and TRBJ1-1, reads EPEVTQTPSHQVTQMGQEVILRCVPISNHLYFYWYRQILGQKVEFLVSFYNNEISEKSEIFDDQFSVERPDGSNFTLKIRSTKLEDSAMYFCADTSQGSYTEAFFGQGTRLTVV.

This rearrangement joins TRBV2 to TRBJ1-2; 7 positions agree with TRBD1. CDR1 and CDR2 (germline): SNHLY, FYNNEI. V trimming: 4 bases; J trimming: 4 bases; junction bases outside the gene matches: 3. This CDR3 has 13 residues. CDR3 residues: CASSGQGRYGYTF. The CDR3 DNA follows: TGTGCCAGCAGTGGACAGGGCCGCTATGGCTACACCTTC.

The chain uses TRBV11-2 and TRBJ2-5, with D unclear. The CDR3 has 12 residues. The V end lost 8 bases, the J end lost 7 bases, and 14 bases lay between the germline ends. Looked up from germline, CDR1 is SGHAT and CDR2 is FQNNGV. The CDR3 DNA is TGTGCCAGCGCGACGGGTTTACGGACCCAGTACTTC. It is translated as CASATGLRTQYF. Full variable domain (remainder filled in from reference TRBV11-2 and TRBJ2-5): EAGVAQSPRYKIIEKRQSVAFWCNPISGHATLYWYQQILGQGPKLLIQFQNNGVVDDSQLPKDRFSAERLKGVDSTLKIQPAKLEDSAVYLCASATGLRTQYFGPGTRLLVL.

This clone is a singleton in its sample. CDR3 bases: TGCGCCAGCAGCTTGGGGGGGAGGACTGAAGCTTTCTTT. Its translation is CASSLGGRTEAFF. This sequence joins TRBV5-1 and TRBJ1-1, with D possibly being TRBD1 (5 bases). Germline V gene lookup returns CDR1 SGHRS and CDR2 YFSETQ. Deletions cut 0 bases from V and 5 bases from J, with 8 bases between. The CDR3 is 13 residues long.

The chain employs TRBV5-1 and TRBJ2-7; tentative D call: TRBD1 (6 bases). The CDR3 has 15 amino acids. Trimming pared 4 bases from V and 1 base from J, leaving 15 bases between. Germline CDR1 is SGHRS and CDR2 is YFSETQ. The DNA of the CDR3 is TGCGCCAGCAGCCGCCGCGAGGGGACATCCTACGAGCAGTACTTC. Amino acids: CASSRREGTSYEQYF.

The gene calls are TRBV12-5 and TRBJ1-2; TRBD1 aligns across 7 bases. This CDR3 is built from 13 residues. The trim removed 6 bases at V and 8 bases at J, leaving 9 bases unmatched. Germline CDR1 is LGHNT and CDR2 is FRNRAP. CDR3: CASGQTGLGGYTF. The CDR3 DNA reads as TGTGCTAGTGGCCAGACAGGGTTGGGCGGCTACACCTTC.

In its sample, this clone was seen a few times. The chain has TRBV23-1 and TRBJ1-5, with D uncertain. TRBV23-1 is recorded as an ORF, its role being uncertain. Trimming stripped 6 bases from V and 16 bases from J, with 16 bases between. The CDR3 is 11 amino acids. The CDR3 spells CASSLFRVYHF. The CDR3 nucleotides are TGCGCCAGCAGCCTTTTCCGAGTTTATCATTTT.

The chain links TRBV4-1 to TRBJ1-3; D gene ambiguous. The CDR3 covers 15 residues. V lost 0 bases, J lost 1 base, and 7 bases lay in between. Per germline, CDR1 MGHRA and CDR2 YSYEKL. The CDR3: CASSQDRSSGNTIYF. CDR3 in DNA: TGCGCCAGCAGCCAAGACAGGTCTTCTGGAAACACCATATATTTT.

The chain is built from TRBV11-1 and TRBJ1-5; D gene unclear. CDR1 and CDR2 from the germline V gene are SGHAT and FQDESV (reference sequence). CDR3 size: 18 residues. V gave up 1 base and J gave up 0 bases, with 16 bases separating them. This chain's CDR3 is CASSLVWVRRDSNQPQHF. The CDR3 nucleotides read TGTGCCAGCAGCTTAGTCTGGGTTCGGAGAGATAGCAATCAGCCCCAGCATTTT.

This chain connects TRBV2 to TRBJ2-1; D perhaps matches TRBD2 (5 bases). Trimming cost V 3 bases and J 0 bases, with 12 bases left between them. Germline V gene sequence: CDR1 SNHLY, CDR2 FYNNEI. The length of the CDR3 is 16 residues. The CDR3, as DNA: TGTGCCAGCAGTGATCGAGAGCGGAGCTCCTACAATGAGCAGTTCTTC. Translation: CASSDRERSSYNEQFF.

This sequence joins TRBV14 and TRBJ1-1, with no clear D. There are 13 residues in the CDR3. V was pared by 3 bases and J by 10 bases, with 15 bases between. The germline gives CDR1 SGHDN, CDR2 FVKESK. DNA of the CDR3: TGTGCCAGCAGCCAGGCTCTTCGAAATGGAGCTTTCTTT. Translating gives CASSQALRNGAFF.

The rearrangement links TRBV27 to TRBJ2-4, with TRBD1 matching over 8 bases. The CDR3 is made up of 16 amino acids. In germline, CDR1 is MNHEY, CDR2 SMNVEV (reference sequence). V lost 3 bases and J lost 3; bases outside the gene matches: 7. The CDR3 DNA follows: TGTGCCAGCAGTTTGAAAACGACAGGGGTCAAAAACATTCAGTACTTC. This translates into CASSLKTTGVKNIQYF.

This clone was counted only a few times. The rearrangement uses TRBV5-1 and TRBJ1-1, with D hard to call. CDR1 and CDR2 (germline): SGHRS, YFSETQ. The V end lost 4 bases, the J end lost 11 bases, and 12 bases lay between the germline ends. The CDR3 is 11 residues long. The CDR3 DNA reads TGCGCCAGCAGCCCCGACTGGTGGGCTTTCTTT. This encodes CASSPDWWAFF.

This sequence joins TRBV5-1 and TRBJ2-3; 9 nucleotides match TRBD2. The germline gives CDR1 SGHRS, CDR2 YFSETQ. The CDR3 has 20 residues. The trim removed 4 bases at V and 4 bases at J, leaving 22 bases unmatched. The DNA for the CDR3 is TGCGCCAGCAGCCCCCTTCAGCGGGCGGGGGGGCCCTTACAATCAGATACGCAGTATTTT. Translation gives CASSPLQRAGGPLQSDTQYF.